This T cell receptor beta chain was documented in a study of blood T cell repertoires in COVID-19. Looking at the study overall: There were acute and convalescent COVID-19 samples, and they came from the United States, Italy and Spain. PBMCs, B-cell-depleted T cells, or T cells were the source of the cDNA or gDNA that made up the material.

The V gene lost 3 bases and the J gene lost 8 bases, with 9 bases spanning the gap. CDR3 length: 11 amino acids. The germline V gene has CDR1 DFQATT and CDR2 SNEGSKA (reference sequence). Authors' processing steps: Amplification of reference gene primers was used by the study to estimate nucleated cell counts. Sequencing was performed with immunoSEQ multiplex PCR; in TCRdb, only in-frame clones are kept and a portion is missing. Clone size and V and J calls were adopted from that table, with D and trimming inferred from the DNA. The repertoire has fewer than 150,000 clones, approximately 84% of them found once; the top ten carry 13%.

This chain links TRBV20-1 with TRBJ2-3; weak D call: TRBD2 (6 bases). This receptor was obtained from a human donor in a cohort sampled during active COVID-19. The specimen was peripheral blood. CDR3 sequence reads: CSARGGGTQYF. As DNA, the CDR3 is TGCAGTGCTAGGGGGGGTGGTACGCAGTATTTT.